This TCR beta chain was retrieved from a study of response to subunit inactivated influenza vaccine. TCRdb analysed the RT-PCR reads with MiXCR anew, one entry per CDR3 protein. The sample consists of hundreds of thousands of distinct CDR3 sequences, about 12% of them appearing once. Germline V CDR1 and CDR2: SGHRS, YFSETQ. V was cut by 0 bases and J by 0 bases, with 9 bases left in between. The CDR3 has 15 amino acids. This clonotype turned up a few times. This chain links TRBV5-1 with TRBJ1-2; D remains unclear. This clonotype originated in a man aged 50 to 59 who received an inactivated influenza vaccine. This specimen was PBMCs from blood, taken on the day of vaccination. CDR3 loop: CASSLVPPTNYGYTF. CDR3 coding DNA: TGCGCCAGCAGCTTGGTCCCCCCCACTAACTATGGCTACACCTTC.